Listed here are 5 T cell receptor beta chains from one sample, sequenced in a study of cytomegalovirus exposure and HLA in healthy donors. PCR employed 60 Vbeta and 13 Jbeta primers. Produced via immunoSEQ multiplex PCR; TCRdb's table is partial and in-frame only. The profile shows around 100,000 clones, around 64% of them singletons. Source material: PBMCs. The receptor set was obtained from a man under 40 in good health and CMV-seropositive.

This chain connects TRBV4-3 to TRBJ2-3, with D maybe TRBD2 (5 bases). Trimming shortened V by 0 bases and J by 0 bases, and 10 bases separated the two germline ends. CDR3 length equals 16 residues. Germline-derived CDR1 and CDR2 are LGHNA and YSLEER. This CDR3 is CASSQDASGSTDTQYF. CDR3 nucleotide sequence: TGCGCCAGCAGCCAAGACGCGAGCGGTAGCACAGATACGCAGTATTTT.

A few counts support this clone. This rearrangement joins TRBV28 to TRBJ2-5; 10 positions match TRBD2. The length of the CDR3 is 20 residues. Trimming removed 4 bases from V and 4 bases from J; junction bases left unmatched: 21. Per the germline V gene, CDR1 is MDHEN and CDR2 is SYDVKM. Here the CDR3 reads CASSSYYKREGRGVLETQYF. Here the CDR3 DNA reads TGTGCCAGCAGTTCATACTATAAGCGGGAGGGCCGAGGAGTTTTAGAGACCCAGTACTTC.

The J gene is TRBJ2-1, the V gene TRBV9; unclear D gene. Germline V gives CDR1 SGDLS, CDR2 YYNGEE. The V end lost 0 bases, the J end lost 8 bases, and 12 bases lay between the germline ends. The length of the CDR3 is 14 residues. The CDR3 DNA reads as TGTGCCAGCAGCGTAGATGACATAGTGGATGAGCAGTTCTTC. Amino acid sequence: CASSVDDIVDEQFF.

This sequence joins TRBV27 and TRBJ1-5; TRBD1 aligns across 7 bases. Unmatched junction bases numbered 7, after V lost 6 bases and J lost 2 bases. Germline assignment: CDR1 MNHEY and CDR2 SMNVEV (reference sequence). This CDR3 region has 15 residues. The DNA of the CDR3 is TGTGCCAGCAGACTTCAGGGGGTAGGCAATCAGCCCCAGCATTTT. Translating gives CASRLQGVGNQPQHF.

This clone has more than one count but fewer than ten. V and J are TRBV7-9 and TRBJ2-7, with D possibly being TRBD2 (6 bases). Germline-derived CDR1 and CDR2 are SEHNR and FQNEAQ (reference sequence). This CDR3 has 15 residues. The V end lost 1 base, the J end lost 0 bases, and 10 bases lay between the germline ends. The CDR3 spells CASSLGQRASYEQYV. The CDR3 DNA is TGTGCCAGCAGCTTAGGCCAGCGGGCCTCCTACGAGCAGTACGTC.